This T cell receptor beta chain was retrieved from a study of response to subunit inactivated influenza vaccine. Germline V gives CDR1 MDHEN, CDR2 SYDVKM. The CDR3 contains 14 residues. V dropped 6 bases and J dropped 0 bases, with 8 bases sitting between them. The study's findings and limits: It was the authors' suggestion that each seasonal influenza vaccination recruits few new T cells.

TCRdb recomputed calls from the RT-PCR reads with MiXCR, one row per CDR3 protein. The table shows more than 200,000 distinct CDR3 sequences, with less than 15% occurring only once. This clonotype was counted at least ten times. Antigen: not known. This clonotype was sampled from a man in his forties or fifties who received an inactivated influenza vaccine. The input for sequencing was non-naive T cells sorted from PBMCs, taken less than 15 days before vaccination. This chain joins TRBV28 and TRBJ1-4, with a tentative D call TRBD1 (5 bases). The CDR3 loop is CASRNRPTNEKLFF. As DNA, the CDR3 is TGTGCCAGCAGAAACAGGCCAACTAATGAAAAACTGTTTTTT.